This entry is about one T cell receptor (beta chain). The protocol was immunoSEQ multiplex PCR, while the TCRdb copy is restricted to in-frame clones and leaves out a portion. The sample holds about 23,000 clones, approximately 80% seen once. Germline V CDR1 and CDR2: KGHSH, LQKENI. Between the trimmed V and J ends, which lost 3 bases and 5 bases, there was a span of 10 bases. CDR3 size: 14 residues. The data were obtained in a study of blood T cell repertoires in COVID-19. Sequencing used peripheral blood. The sequence was obtained from a man between 65 and 85 years old with acute or convalescent COVID-19. The rearrangement links TRBV18 to TRBJ1-4, with unresolved D. This chain's CDR3 is CASSPAVLNEKLFF. CDR3 bases: TGTGCCAGCTCACCCGCAGTGCTGAATGAAAAACTGTTTTTT.